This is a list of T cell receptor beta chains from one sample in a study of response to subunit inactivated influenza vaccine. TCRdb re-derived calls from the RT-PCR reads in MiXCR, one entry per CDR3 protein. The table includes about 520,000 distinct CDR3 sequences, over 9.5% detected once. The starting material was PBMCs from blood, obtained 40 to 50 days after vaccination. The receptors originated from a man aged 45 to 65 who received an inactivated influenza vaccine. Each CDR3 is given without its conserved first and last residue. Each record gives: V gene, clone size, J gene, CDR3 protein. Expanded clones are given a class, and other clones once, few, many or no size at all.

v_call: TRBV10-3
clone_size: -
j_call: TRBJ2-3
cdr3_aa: AISLDGRTDTQY

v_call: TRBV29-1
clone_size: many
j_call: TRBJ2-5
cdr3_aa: SVDGWAEETQY

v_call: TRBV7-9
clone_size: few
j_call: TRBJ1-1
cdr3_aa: ASSPLGRTTEAF

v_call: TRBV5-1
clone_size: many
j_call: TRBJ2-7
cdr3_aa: ASSLGGNNYEQY

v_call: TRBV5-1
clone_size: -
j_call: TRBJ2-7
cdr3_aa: ASSLRQGQGSYEQY

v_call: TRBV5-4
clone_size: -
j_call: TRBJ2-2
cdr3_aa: ASSGRGGPGELF

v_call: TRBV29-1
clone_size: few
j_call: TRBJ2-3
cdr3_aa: SGMGTGGSNTQY

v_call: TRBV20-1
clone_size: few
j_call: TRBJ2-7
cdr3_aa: SASARLLSEQY

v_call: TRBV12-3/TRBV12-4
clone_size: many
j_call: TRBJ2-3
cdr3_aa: ASSPGLAADTQY

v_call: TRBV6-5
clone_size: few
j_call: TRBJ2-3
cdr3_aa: ASSYGLAATDTQY

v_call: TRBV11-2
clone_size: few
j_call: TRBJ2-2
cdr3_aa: ASSAGTGVNTGELF

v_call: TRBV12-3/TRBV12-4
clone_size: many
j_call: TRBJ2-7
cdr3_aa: ASSFMGDAYEQY

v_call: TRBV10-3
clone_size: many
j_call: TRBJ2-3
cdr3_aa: AISESLRDTQY

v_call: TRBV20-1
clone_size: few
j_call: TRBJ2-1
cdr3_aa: SALNNEQF

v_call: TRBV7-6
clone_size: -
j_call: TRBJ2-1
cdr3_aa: ASSPTHSAYNEQF

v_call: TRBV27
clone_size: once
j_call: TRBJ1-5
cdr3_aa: ASSLRGRNQPQH

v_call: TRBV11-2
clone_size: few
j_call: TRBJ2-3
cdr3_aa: ASSLRVLAGGDTDTQY

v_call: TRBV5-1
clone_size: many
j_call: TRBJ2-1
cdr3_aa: ASTSGGGGNNEQF

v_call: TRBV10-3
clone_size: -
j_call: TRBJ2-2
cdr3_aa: AISDRQGSNTGELF

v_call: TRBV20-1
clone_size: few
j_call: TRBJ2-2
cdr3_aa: SARKPGYSSGELF

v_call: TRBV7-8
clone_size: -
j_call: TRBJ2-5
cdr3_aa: ASSITFLRGRGQETQY

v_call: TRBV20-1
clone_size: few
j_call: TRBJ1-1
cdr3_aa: SALDMNTEAF

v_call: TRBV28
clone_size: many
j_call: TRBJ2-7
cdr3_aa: ASSYSGTYEQY

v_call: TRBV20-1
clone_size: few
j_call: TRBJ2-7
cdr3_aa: SASRALEQY

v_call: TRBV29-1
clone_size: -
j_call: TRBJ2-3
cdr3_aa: SVARGQGDTQY

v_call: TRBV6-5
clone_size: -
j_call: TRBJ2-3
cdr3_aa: ASSYSGGNTDTQY

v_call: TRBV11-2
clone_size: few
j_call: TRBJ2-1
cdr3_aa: ASSYRSSGGLLWTYNEQF

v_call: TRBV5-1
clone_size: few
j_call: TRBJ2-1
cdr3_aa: ASSLELADNEQF

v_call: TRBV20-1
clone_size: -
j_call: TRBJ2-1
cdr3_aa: SARGSIPNEQF

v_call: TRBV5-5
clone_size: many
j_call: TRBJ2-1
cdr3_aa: ASSVSGGPVNEQF

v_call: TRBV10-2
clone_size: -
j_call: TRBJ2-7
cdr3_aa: ASSELSVRLAGVEQY

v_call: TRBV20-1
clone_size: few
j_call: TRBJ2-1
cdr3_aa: SARDSGRWGNEQF

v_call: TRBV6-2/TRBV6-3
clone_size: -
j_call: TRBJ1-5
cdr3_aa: ASTLRGVNQPQH